The rows below give T cell receptor beta chains drawn from one sample of a study of cytomegalovirus exposure and HLA in healthy donors. Profiling relied on immunoSEQ multiplex PCR, and the TCRdb table lists in-frame clones only, not all of them. The sample includes under 200,000 clones, 75% to 90% of them seen just once. Sequencing was carried out using PBMCs. Receptor source: a woman in her 30s in good health and CMV-seronegative. Each CDR3 is given with its conserved first and last residue. A D gene is named only where the DNA matches it firmly. Clone size is not always given. Where it is, it says once, few, many or a class for expanded clones.

j_call	v_call	d_call	clone_size	cdr3_nt	cdr3_aa
TRBJ1-2	TRBV27	.	.	TGTGCCAGCAGTGAACAGGGTTCTGGCTACACCTTC	CASSEQGSGYTF
TRBJ2-7	TRBV9	TRBD2	.	TGTGCCAGCAGCGTAGGTAGCGGGAGGGCCAACGAGCAGTACTTC	CASSVGSGRANEQYF
TRBJ1-1	TRBV2	.	once	TGTGCCAGCAGCCTACGCAGGGTTGACACTGAAGCTTTCTTT	CASSLRRVDTEAFF
TRBJ1-2	TRBV6-1	.	.	TGTGCCGGGGGCCGGACTGGGGCAAGCTATGGCTACACCTTC	CAGGRTGASYGYTF
TRBJ2-7	TRBV7-8	TRBD2	.	TGTGCCAGCAGCTTAGCGGGAGGGCCGATCGGGCAGTACTTC	CASSLAGGPIGQYF
TRBJ2-3	TRBV9	.	.	TGTGCCAGCAGCGCGGCAGGACAGACTAGCACAGATACGCAGTATTTT	CASSAAGQTSTDTQYF
TRBJ2-7	TRBV7-8	TRBD1	few	TGTGCCAGCAGCTTAGAGGGACAGCCCTACGAGCAGTACTTC	CASSLEGQPYEQYF
TRBJ2-1	TRBV5-4	TRBD2	few	TGTGCCAGCAGCCCATTTAGCGGGGGGGAAAAAGATGAGCAGTTCTTC	CASSPFSGGEKDEQFF
TRBJ2-1	TRBV11-3	TRBD2	.	TGTGCCAGCAGAATAGCGGGGGTCTACAATGAGCAGTTCTTC	CASRIAGVYNEQFF
TRBJ2-1	TRBV2	TRBD2	.	TGTGCCAGCAGTGAGCGGGAGGGGGAGTTCTTC	CASSEREGEFF
TRBJ1-1	TRBV21-1	.	.	TGTGCCAGCAGCAAATGCAGGCTTTTGAACACTGAAGCTTTCTTT	CASSKCRLLNTEAFF
TRBJ2-7	TRBV6-1	.	.	TGTGCCAGCAGTGTCAGTGACTTCTACGAGCAGTACTTC	CASSVSDFYEQYF
TRBJ1-4	TRBV6-1	.	.	TGTGCCTGCGCCCGGCCCAGCGATGGTGAAAAACTGTTTTTT	CACARPSDGEKLFF
TRBJ2-5	TRBV5-6	.	once	TGTGCCAGCAGCTTGGTACAGCGGGAAGAGACCCAGTACTTC	CASSLVQREETQYF
TRBJ2-7	TRBV5-1	TRBD1	.	TGCGCCAGCAGCCCTGGACAGGGCTCCGACGAGCAGTACTTC	CASSPGQGSDEQYF
TRBJ2-4	TRBV28	.	.	TGTGCCAGCAGAAAAACTAGCATTCCTCTCGGAAACATTCAGTACTTC	CASRKTSIPLGNIQYF
TRBJ2-1	TRBV28	TRBD2	.	TGTGCCAGCAGCTCATCTAGCGGGAGTGTTATCCGTGAGCAGTTCTTC	CASSSSSGSVIREQFF
TRBJ2-1	TRBV6-1	.	.	TGTGCCAGCAGTGAATTGGGAGCCGGCTCCTACAATGAGCAGTTCTTC	CASSELGAGSYNEQFF
TRBJ2-2	TRBV11-2	.	.	TGTGCCAGCAGCTTAGCTTTGCGGGGTCGGAACACCGGGGAGCTGTTTTTT	CASSLALRGRNTGELFF
TRBJ2-1	TRBV7-9	.	once	TGTGCCAGCAGCCTGGCCGGTGTATCTCGGGGTGAGCAGTTCTTC	CASSLAGVSRGEQFF
TRBJ2-1	TRBV7-9	TRBD2	.	TGTGCCAGCAGCCTCGGACTAGCGGCTTCTTTGGATGAGCAGTTCTTC	CASSLGLAASLDEQFF
TRBJ2-1	TRBV5-1	TRBD2	once	TGCGCCAGCAGCTTTAGCGGGACTAACACCTACAATGAGCAGTTCTTC	CASSFSGTNTYNEQFF
TRBJ1-1	TRBV5-6	.	.	TGTGCCAGCAGCCGGTTGAACACTGAAGCTTTCTTT	CASSRLNTEAFF
TRBJ2-7	TRBV18	.	few	TGTGCCAGCTCGCCCTACACCAATAGCTTAGATCCCACAAGGGGCTACGAGCAGTACTTC	CASSPYTNSLDPTRGYEQYF
TRBJ2-7	TRBV5-6	TRBD2	.	TGTGCCAGCAGCTTGGGGCTAGCGGCTCAACGCTACGAGCAGTACTTC	CASSLGLAAQRYEQYF
TRBJ2-1	TRBV5-1	TRBD2	.	TGCGCCAGCAGCTTGGTGGGTAGCGGGGACTTACTCTCCTACAATGAGCAGTTCTTC	CASSLVGSGDLLSYNEQFF
TRBJ1-2	TRBV6-1	TRBD1	.	TGTGCCAGCAGTGAGCAGGGGGCATATGGCTACACCTTC	CASSEQGAYGYTF
TRBJ1-2	TRBV7-2	.	.	TGTGCCAGCAGCTTAGTACAGGGCGCCTACACCTTC	CASSLVQGAYTF
TRBJ2-2	TRBV2	.	few	TGTGCCAGCAGTGGGCACCGAAACACCGGGGAGCTGTTTTTT	CASSGHRNTGELFF